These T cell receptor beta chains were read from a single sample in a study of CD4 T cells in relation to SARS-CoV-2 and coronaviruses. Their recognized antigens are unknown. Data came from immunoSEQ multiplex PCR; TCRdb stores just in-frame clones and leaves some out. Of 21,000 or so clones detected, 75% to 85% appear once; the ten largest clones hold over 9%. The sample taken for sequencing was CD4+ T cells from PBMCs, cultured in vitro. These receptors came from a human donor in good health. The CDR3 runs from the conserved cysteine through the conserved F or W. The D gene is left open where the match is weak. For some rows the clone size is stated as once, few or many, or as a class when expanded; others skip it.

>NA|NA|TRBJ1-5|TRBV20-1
CSASWGNQPQHF
TGCAGTGCTAGTTGGGGCAATCAGCCCCAGCATTTT
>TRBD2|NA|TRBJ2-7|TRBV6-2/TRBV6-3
CASSYRTSPGYEQYF
TGTGCCAGCAGTTACAGGACTAGCCCTGGCTACGAGCAGTACTTC
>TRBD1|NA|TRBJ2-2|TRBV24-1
CATSDPGQAGELFF
TGTGCCACCAGTGATCCAGGACAGGCCGGGGAGCTGTTTTTT
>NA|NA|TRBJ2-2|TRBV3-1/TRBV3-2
CASSQDVRRAGELFF
TGTGCCAGCAGCCAAGATGTGCGCCGGGCCGGGGAGCTGTTTTTT
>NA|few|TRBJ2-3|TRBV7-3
CASSLRSSPDTQYF
TGTGCCAGCAGCTTACGATCCTCTCCAGATACGCAGTATTTT
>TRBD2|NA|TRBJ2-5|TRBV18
CASSSRAGVEETQYF
TGTGCCAGCTCATCTAGAGCGGGAGTTGAAGAGACCCAGTACTTC
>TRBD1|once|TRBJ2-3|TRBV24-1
CATSDIGTATTDTQYF
TGTGCCACCAGTGACATAGGGACAGCTACCACAGATACGCAGTATTTT
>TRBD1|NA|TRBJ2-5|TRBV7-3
CASSLRGGEETQYF
TGTGCCAGCAGCTTAAGAGGGGGCGAAGAGACCCAGTACTTC
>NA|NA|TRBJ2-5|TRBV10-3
CAISDRRGGETQYF
TGTGCCATCAGTGACCGCAGGGGAGGGGAGACCCAGTACTTC
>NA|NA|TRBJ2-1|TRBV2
CASSSLREAEQFF
TGTGCCAGCAGTTCGCTCCGTGAGGCTGAGCAGTTCTTC
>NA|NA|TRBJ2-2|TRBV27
CASSPTWNTGELFF
TGTGCCAGCAGCCCCACATGGAACACCGGGGAGCTGTTTTTT
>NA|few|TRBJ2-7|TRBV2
CASSPTVSSYEQYF
TGTGCCAGCAGCCCGACAGTGAGCTCCTACGAGCAGTACTTC
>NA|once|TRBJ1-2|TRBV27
CASSLSRSGRARDLYGYTF
TGTGCCAGCAGTCTGAGCCGATCTGGCAGGGCAAGGGACCTCTATGGCTACACCTTC
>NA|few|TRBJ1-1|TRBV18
CASSPGDERGAFF
TGTGCCAGCTCACCAGGGGACGAACGAGGCGCTTTCTTT
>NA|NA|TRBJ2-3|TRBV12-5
CASGLVRGRDTQYF
TGTGCTAGTGGTTTGGTAAGAGGGAGGGATACGCAGTATTTT
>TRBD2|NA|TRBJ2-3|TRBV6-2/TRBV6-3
CASSYSLRAGGTDTQYF
TGTGCCAGCAGTTACTCCCTTCGCGCGGGAGGTACAGATACGCAGTATTTT
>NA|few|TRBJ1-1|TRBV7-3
CASSLGQSNTEAFF
TGTGCCAGCAGCTTAGGGCAGTCAAACACTGAAGCTTTCTTT
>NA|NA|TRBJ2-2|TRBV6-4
CASSDCGLMNTGELFF
TGTGCCAGCAGTGACTGCGGACTAATGAACACCGGGGAGCTGTTTTTT
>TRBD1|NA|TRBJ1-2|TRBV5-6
CASSLQQGGYTF
TGTGCCAGCAGCCTACAGCAGGGGGGGTACACCTTC
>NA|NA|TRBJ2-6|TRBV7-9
CASTRQHYGANVLTF
TGTGCCAGCACTAGACAGCACTATGGGGCCAACGTCCTGACTTTC
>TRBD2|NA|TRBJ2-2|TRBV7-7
CASRTGGGGELFF
TGTGCCAGCAGGACCGGCGGGGGCGGGGAGCTGTTTTTT
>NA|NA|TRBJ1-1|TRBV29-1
CSVEPGTVVGGAFF
TGCAGCGTAGAACCCGGCACAGTTGTGGGGGGAGCTTTCTTT
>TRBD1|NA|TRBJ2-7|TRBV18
CASSPGTGFSYEQYF
TGTGCCAGCTCCCCCGGGACAGGGTTTTCCTACGAGCAGTACTTC
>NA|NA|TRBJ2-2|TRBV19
CASSLTDGLSGELFF
TGTGCCAGTAGTCTAACCGACGGACTATCCGGGGAGCTGTTTTTT
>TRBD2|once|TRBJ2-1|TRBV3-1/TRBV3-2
CASSQPSAGGDSYNEQFF
TGTGCCAGCAGCCAACCCTCAGCGGGGGGGGACTCCTACAATGAGCAGTTCTTC
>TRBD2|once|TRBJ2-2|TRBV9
CASSVTLTSGSLGELFF
TGTGCCAGCAGCGTAACCTTGACTAGCGGGAGTTTGGGGGAGCTGTTTTTT
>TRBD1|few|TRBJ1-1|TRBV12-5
CASGGDRAVNTEAFF
TGTGCTAGTGGGGGGGACAGGGCCGTGAACACTGAAGCTTTCTTT
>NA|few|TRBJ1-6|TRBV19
CASRLSGQNGGSPLHF
TGTGCCAGTAGGTTAAGTGGACAGAACGGCGGGTCACCCCTCCACTTT
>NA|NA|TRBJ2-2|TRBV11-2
CASSFTDGRNTGELFF
TGTGCCAGCAGCTTTACGGACGGGAGGAACACCGGGGAGCTGTTTTTT
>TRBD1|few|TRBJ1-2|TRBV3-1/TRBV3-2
CASSPLTGGDYGYTF
TGTGCCAGCAGCCCCTTGACAGGGGGCGACTATGGCTACACCTTC
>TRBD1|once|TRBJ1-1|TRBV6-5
CASSYTRQGGRAFF
TGTGCCAGCAGTTACACCAGACAGGGGGGACGAGCTTTCTTT
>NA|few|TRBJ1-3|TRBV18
CASSPGTHRSSGNTIYF
TGTGCCAGCTCACCAGGGACTCACAGGTCCTCTGGAAACACCATATATTTT
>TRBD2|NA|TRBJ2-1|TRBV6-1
CASSVPLRTRPHNEQFF
TGTGCCAGCAGTGTCCCCCTAAGGACTAGGCCTCACAATGAGCAGTTCTTC
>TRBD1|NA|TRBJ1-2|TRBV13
CASSLGPGQGGYTF
TGTGCCAGCAGCTTAGGTCCGGGACAGGGGGGCTACACCTTC
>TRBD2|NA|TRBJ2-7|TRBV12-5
CASGLVSGSIYEQYF
TGTGCTAGTGGTTTGGTCAGCGGGAGTATCTACGAGCAGTACTTC
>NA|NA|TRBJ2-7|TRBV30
CAWSVYLRGQNYEQYF
TGTGCCTGGAGTGTATATTTGAGGGGCCAGAATTACGAGCAGTACTTC